This TCR beta chain came from a study of untreated major depressive disorder (dated by TCRdb to the late 2010s). At the level of the whole study: This cross-sectional case-control study compared T cell phenotype and TCR repertoire between antidepressant-free major depressive disorder patients and individually matched non-depressed controls. Differences in Vbeta 5.1, Vbeta 11 and Vbeta 22 usage observed by flow cytometry in the whole cohort were followed up by sequencing. The study at large found these results: In the sequencing data, TRBV25-01 and TRBV02-01 usage was found to follow the flow-cytometry pattern, although statistical significance was not reached. A comparatively small study sample was produced by the strict matching and exclusion criteria, and the generalizability of findings was thereby limited. In CD4+ T cells, sequencing confirmed that depressed patients used TRBV05-01 (Vbeta 5.1) more than controls did, with a one-tailed test giving p = 0.040. In every sequenced subject, the top five TRBV05-01 clones were all identified as private clones. The sequencing comparisons used one-tailed planned tests on only three preselected Vbeta families.

Every depressed patient was matched in pairs with a non-depressed control on sex, age, current smoking status and body mass index. All participants were of European descent. To qualify, patients needed a DSM-IV diagnosis of major depressive disorder plus a Hamilton Rating Scale for Depression score of 18 or higher. Patients had been free of any psychiatric medication, including antidepressants, for at least 8 weeks before enrollment. Among the patients, depression severity spanned the moderate-to-severe range. Major medical conditions, Axis I/II comorbidities, regular medication or illicit drug use, and drinking over 100 g alcohol weekly were applied as exclusion criteria for all participants. Roughly 31 ml of peripheral blood was collected from each participant into EDTA tubes. Magnetic negative selection with the BD IMag Human CD4 T Lymphocyte Enrichment Set was used to purify CD4+ T cells from thawed PBMCs. Flow cytometry confirmed that the CD4+ enrichment method typically gave approximately 96% purity. A subgroup of four or five case-control pairs, chosen blind to chemokine receptor expression and flow-cytometric repertoire skewing results, underwent TCRbeta sequencing. All blood samples were drawn in the morning at 8:00 a.m., and PBMCs were separated by Ficoll-Hypaque gradient centrifugation. PBMCs were cryopreserved by gradual cooling to -80 degrees C and were kept in liquid nitrogen until assay.

The CDR3 starts with the cysteine, ends with the phenylalanine, and has 16 residues. Only CDR3 DNA remains: 48 bases, in frame from the first base. Deletion took 1 base off V and 0 bases off J, with a span of 10 bases between the germline ends. Taken from the germline V gene, the CDR1 and CDR2 loops are SGHTA and FQGNSA. The Qiagen DNeasy Blood and Tissue Kit was used to extract total genomic DNA from the purified CD4+ T cells. Amplification and sequencing of the TCRbeta CDR3 region, as defined according to IMGT, were carried out with immunoSEQ immunosequencing protocols. Per the original workflow: Preprocessing of raw sequence data for PCR and sequencing error correction was performed by the immunoSEQ service. After being loaded into the immunoSEQ Analyzer, the data underwent further analysis with VDJtools v1.0.7. The paired Wilcoxon signed-rank test was used to test for differences between patients and controls. Drawn from immuneACCESS, this table holds only the in-frame rearrangements with V and J called that TCRdb kept. Clones are partly lost; checked studies trace under half to an unresolved V gene and leave the rest unexplained. V and J calls and clone size are copied from that table; D and trimming were computed from the DNA. This sample gives approximately 13,000 clones in total; 80% to 95% of them show up just once. Of the sample, 1.7% is held by the ten largest clones.

Of note for this clone: This clone's antigen is unknown. Per-base quality was not reported, and no clone a single base away is much larger than it.

The sequence derives from a woman in her 30s with major depressive disorder. What was sequenced was CD4+ T cells from PBMCs. The sequence is built from TRBV7-2 and TRBJ1-3; possibly the D gene is TRBD1, per 6 matching bases. The CDR3 corresponds to CASSLGPGDSGNTIYF. In nucleotides, the sequence is TGTGCCAGCAGCTTAGGTCCAGGGGACTCTGGAAACACCATATATTTT. Here the CDR3 is joined to the reference TRBV7-2 and TRBJ1-3 genes, and the full variable domain is: GAGVSQSPSNKVTEKGKDVELRCDPISGHTALYWYRQSLGQGLEFLIYFQGNSAPDKSGLPSDRFSAERTGGSVSTLTIQRTQQEDSAVYLCASSLGPGDSGNTIYFGEGSWLTVV.